The 15 T cell receptor beta chains reported below all come from one sample, sequenced in a study of T cell responses to AZD1222 COVID-19 vaccine. Here immunoSEQ multiplex PCR was the method, and the copy in TCRdb shows in-frame clones only, minus some. The data contain 100,000 to 120,000 clones, 94% of them singletons. Sequenced here: peripheral blood, sampled 28 days after the second AZD1222 dose. Receptors originate from an adult who received the AZD1222 COVID-19 vaccine.

The chain employs TRBV2 and TRBJ1-2; no reliable D call. Germline V gives CDR1 SNHLY, CDR2 FYNNEI. This CDR3 has 15 residues. Trimming shortened V by 2 bases and J by 2 bases, and 12 bases separated the two germline ends. The CDR3 here is CASSETINRNYGYTF. In DNA form, the CDR3 reads TGTGCCAGCAGTGAAACCATTAATAGGAACTATGGCTACACCTTC.

The rearrangement links TRBV11-2 to TRBJ2-7, with D possibly being TRBD2 (5 bases). Trimming left V 4 bases short and J 0 bases short, with 7 bases between. Per germline, CDR1 SGHAT and CDR2 FQNNGV. The CDR3 totals 13 residues. The CDR3 coding sequence is TGTGCCAGCAGCTCGAGGGACTCCTACGAGCAGTACTTC. Amino acids: CASSSRDSYEQYF.

The CDR3 loop reads CASSLMLEKLFF. The DNA for the CDR3 is TGTGCCAGCAGCTTGATGCTGGAAAAACTGTTTTTT. The chain couples TRBV7-9 to TRBJ1-4; D gene ambiguous. Germline V lookup: CDR1 SEHNR, CDR2 FQNEAQ (reference sequence). Trimming took 3 bases from V and 8 from J, leaving 7 bases between them. The CDR3 is 12 amino acids. Variable domain in full (rest from reference TRBV7-9 and TRBJ1-4): DTGVSQNPRHKITKRGQNVTFRCDPISEHNRLYWYRQTLGQGPEFLTYFQNEAQLEKSRLLSDRFSAERPKGSFSTLEIQRTEQGDSAMYLCASSLMLEKLFFGSGTQLSVL.

The chain joins TRBV10-3 to TRBJ1-3; possibly TRBD1 for D (6 bases). CDR1 and CDR2 (germline): ENHRY, SYGVKD. CDR3 length: 11 amino acids. V was pared by 8 bases and J by 4 bases, with 6 bases between. CDR3 DNA: TGTGCCATCGGGGGCGGAAACACCATATATTTT. This codes for CAIGGGNTIYF.

The rearrangement joins TRBV5-5 to TRBJ1-3; D remains unclear. Trimming cost V 9 bases and J 14 bases, with 21 bases left between them. Germline loops: CDR1 SGHKS, CDR2 YYEKEE (reference sequence). The CDR3 spans 12 residues. The CDR3 DNA sequence: TGTGCCAACCGGATGGGTCTCCGAGCCGTATATTTT. Translating gives CANRMGLRAVYF. Supplemented by reference TRBV5-5 and TRBJ1-3, the full variable domain reads DAGVTQSPTHLIKTRGQQVTLRCSPISGHKSVSWYQQVLGQGPQFIFQYYEKEERGRGNFPDRFSARQFPNYSSELNVNALLLGDSALYLCANRMGLRAVYFGEGSWLTVV.

CDR3 region: CASSFNGYEQYF. CDR3 nucleotides: TGCGCCAGCAGCTTTAATGGTTACGAGCAGTACTTC. The chain joins TRBV5-1 to TRBJ2-7; D unresolved. CDR1 is SGHRS, CDR2 YFSETQ, per germline. Trimming took 2 bases from V and 4 from J, leaving 7 bases between them. The CDR3 is made up of 12 amino acids.

The chain couples TRBV11-2 to TRBJ2-5; weak D call: TRBD2 (6 bases). Trimming removed 5 bases from V and 5 bases from J, with 9 bases in between. Germline values: CDR1 SGHAT, CDR2 FQNNGV. The CDR3 is 12 amino acids. Written as DNA, the CDR3 is TGTGCCAGCAGCCTCGGGAGTGAGACCCAGTACTTC. Translation: CASSLGSETQYF.

The chain recombines TRBV19 with TRBJ1-1, with D possibly being TRBD1 (6 bases). The germline gives CDR1 LNHDA, CDR2 SQIVND (reference sequence). The V end was cut by 5 bases, the J end by 3 bases, with 13 bases between. The CDR3 runs 14 residues. The CDR3 bases are TGTGCCAGTAGTGTCTTTACAGGGCACACTGAAGCTTTCTTT. It translates to CASSVFTGHTEAFF.

The genes are TRBV7-9 and TRBJ2-5, with 8 bases that match TRBD2. The CDR3 is 15 amino acids. The V gene's germline CDR1 is SEHNR and CDR2 FQNEAQ (reference sequence). With V trimmed by 5 bases and J by 2 bases, 7 bases remained unmatched. DNA for the CDR3: TGTGCCAGCAGCCGTTTAGCGGGGCAGCAAGAGACCCAGTACTTC. Protein: CASSRLAGQQETQYF.

This clone was counted a few times. The chain is built from TRBV7-2 and TRBJ1-3, with a tentative D call TRBD1 (5 bases). This CDR3 has 14 residues. Germline-derived CDR1 and CDR2 are SGHTA and FQGNSA. With 5 bases removed from V and 0 bases from J, the gap between germline ends came to 8 bases. The CDR3 region has the DNA TGTGCCAGCAGCCCAGGGAACTCTGGAAACACCATATATTTT. Protein: CASSPGNSGNTIYF.

The chain joins TRBV7-9 to TRBJ1-1; TRBD1 might be the D (6 bases). This CDR3 is 16 amino acids long. Germline V gives CDR1 SEHNR, CDR2 FQNEAQ (reference sequence). Deletions cut 2 bases from V and 3 bases from J, with 16 bases between. CDR3 DNA sequence: TGTGCCAGCAGCTTAATTTGGAGAGGGGGAGACACTGAAGCTTTCTTT. This encodes CASSLIWRGGDTEAFF.

A single count supports this clone. This chain joins TRBV14 and TRBJ2-7; the D is unclear. Germline loops: CDR1 SGHDN, CDR2 FVKESK. V lost 2 bases and J 3 bases, leaving 23 bases between the germline ends. The CDR3 consists of 18 residues. CDR3 in DNA: TGTGCCAGCAGCCAATGGCCTGGCAGGACGTACAGAGTCTACGAGCAGTACTTC. Translating gives CASSQWPGRTYRVYEQYF.

The V call is TRBV25-1, the J call TRBJ2-1; D may be TRBD1 (6 bases). Germline V gives CDR1 MGHDK, CDR2 SYGVNS. V was shortened by 2 bases and J by 7 bases, with 12 bases between the two germline ends. This CDR3 has 14 residues. CDR3 region: CASSENRDNNEQFF. CDR3 nucleotides: TGTGCCAGCAGTGAAAACAGGGATAATAATGAGCAGTTCTTC.

V usage is TRBV27 and J usage is TRBJ2-7, with no clear D. This CDR3 contains 13 residues. From germline, CDR1 is MNHEY and CDR2 SMNVEV (reference sequence). V gave up 2 bases and J gave up 2 bases, with 7 bases separating them. CDR3 in DNA: TGTGCCAGCAGTTTAGGTGTGCCCTACGAGCAGTACTTC. Its translation is CASSLGVPYEQYF.

In this sample, this clone turned up once. The rearrangement joins TRBV6-1 to TRBJ1-2, with TRBD1 identical over 7 bases. CDR3 length: 14 residues. V lost 3 bases to trimming and J lost 8 bases; unmatched junction nucleotides: 9. The germline gives CDR1 MNHNS, CDR2 SASEGT. The CDR3 DNA reads TGTGCCAGCAGTGAGTTTCAGGGGGTCGGAGGCTACACCTTC. Protein sequence: CASSEFQGVGGYTF.